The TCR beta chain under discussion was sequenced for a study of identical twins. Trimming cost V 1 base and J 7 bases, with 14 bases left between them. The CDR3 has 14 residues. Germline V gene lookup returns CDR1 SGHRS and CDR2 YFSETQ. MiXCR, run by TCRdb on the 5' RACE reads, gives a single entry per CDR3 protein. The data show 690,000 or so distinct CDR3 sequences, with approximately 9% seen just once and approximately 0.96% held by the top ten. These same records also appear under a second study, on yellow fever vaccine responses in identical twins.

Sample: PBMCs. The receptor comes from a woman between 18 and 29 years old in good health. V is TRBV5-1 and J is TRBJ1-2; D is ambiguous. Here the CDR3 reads CASSLTVSLGGYTF. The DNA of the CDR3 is TGCGCCAGCAGCTTGACAGTTTCCCTGGGTGGCTACACCTTC. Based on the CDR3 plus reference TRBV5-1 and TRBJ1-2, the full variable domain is KAGVTQTPRYLIKTRGQQVTLSCSPISGHRSVSWYQQTPGQGLQFLFEYFSETQRNKGNFPGRFSGRQFSNSRSEMNVSTLELGDSALYLCASSLTVSLGGYTFGSGTRLTVV.